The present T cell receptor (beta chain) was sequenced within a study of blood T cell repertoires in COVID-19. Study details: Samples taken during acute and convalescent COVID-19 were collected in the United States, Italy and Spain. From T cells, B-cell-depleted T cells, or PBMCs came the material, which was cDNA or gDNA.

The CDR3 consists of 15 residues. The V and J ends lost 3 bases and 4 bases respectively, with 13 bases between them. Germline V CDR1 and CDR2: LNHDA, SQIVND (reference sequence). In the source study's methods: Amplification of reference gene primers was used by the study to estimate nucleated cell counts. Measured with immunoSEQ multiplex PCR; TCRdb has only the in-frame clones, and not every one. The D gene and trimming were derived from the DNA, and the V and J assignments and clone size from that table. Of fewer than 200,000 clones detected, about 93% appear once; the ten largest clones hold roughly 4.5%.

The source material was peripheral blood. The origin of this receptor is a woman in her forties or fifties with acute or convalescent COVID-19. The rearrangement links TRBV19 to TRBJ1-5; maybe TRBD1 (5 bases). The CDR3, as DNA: TGTGCCAGTAGTATTGTACGGCAGGGAAATCAGCCCCAGCATTTT. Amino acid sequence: CASSIVRQGNQPQHF.